The 23 T cell receptor beta chains in this list originate from one sample, sequenced in a study of CD8+ T cells in alopecia areata. Sequencing used cDNA as its template, made by extracting RNA and reverse transcribing it. The assay was immunoSEQ multiplex PCR, and TCRdb's table has in-frame clones only and misses some. The sample includes 150,000 to 200,000 clones, about 54% of them seen just once. Sequenced material: CD4+ T cells sorted from blood. The receptors stem from a human donor in good health.

This chain links TRBV29-1 with TRBJ2-3; D remains unclear. The CDR3 spans 12 residues. V dropped 6 bases and J dropped 7 bases, with 14 bases sitting between them. CDR1 is SQVTM, CDR2 ANQGSEA, per germline. The CDR3 spells CSVFQDQYTQYF. The CDR3 DNA reads as TGCAGCGTCTTCCAGGACCAGTATACGCAGTATTTT.

In its sample, this clone was seen a few times. CDR3 residues: CASRDYRGQSTEAFF. The DNA for the CDR3 is TGTGCCAGCAGGGACTACAGGGGGCAGTCCACTGAAGCTTTCTTT. This chain links TRBV11-2 with TRBJ1-1; TRBD1 matches 9 bases. Trimming removed 6 bases from V and 4 bases from J; junction bases left unmatched: 9. The CDR3 is made up of 15 amino acids. Germline CDR1 reads SGHAT; CDR2 reads FQNNGV.

J is TRBJ2-2 and V is TRBV30, with D perhaps assigned TRBD1 or TRBD2 (5 bases each). The CDR3 has 11 amino acids. Germline V gene sequence: CDR1 GTSNPN, CDR2 SVGIG (reference sequence). V was pared by 2 bases and J by 13 bases, with 11 bases between. CDR3 sequence (DNA): TGTGCCTGGAGTCGACGGGACGTGCTGTTTTTT. It translates to CAWSRRDVLFF.

This rearrangement joins TRBV29-1 to TRBJ2-3; D gene unclear. The CDR3 sequence is 12 residues long. Trimming took 6 bases from V and 6 from J, leaving 13 bases between them. The germline CDR1 and CDR2 sequences are SQVTM and ANQGSEA. The CDR3 loop reads CSVRPAADTQYF. The CDR3 DNA follows: TGCAGCGTCCGACCCGCAGCCGATACGCAGTATTTT.

The chain has TRBV7-2 and TRBJ2-1; the D is unclear. The length of the CDR3 is 15 residues. V lost 5 bases, J lost 5 bases, and 16 bases lay in between. CDR1 SGHTA and CDR2 FQGNSA come from the germline V gene. CDR3 loop: CASSPQLIQNNEQFF. The CDR3 DNA reads as TGTGCCAGCAGCCCGCAGCTGATTCAAAACAATGAGCAGTTCTTC.

The rearrangement joins TRBV19 to TRBJ1-2, with D unresolved. CDR3 size: 13 residues. The V end lost 5 bases, the J end lost 3 bases, and 10 bases lay between the germline ends. Germline CDR1 is LNHDA and CDR2 is SQIVND (reference sequence). Here the CDR3 reads CASSFLKDYGYTF. CDR3 DNA sequence: TGTGCCAGTAGTTTCCTCAAGGACTATGGCTACACCTTC.

The chain is built from TRBV9 and TRBJ2-7; TRBD1 is a possible D gene (6 bases). Trimming pared 4 bases from V and 6 bases from J, leaving 20 bases between. The CDR3 has 15 residues. Germline V gives CDR1 SGDLS, CDR2 YYNGEE. This CDR3 is CASSPWVGHSGEQYF. DNA of the CDR3: TGTGCCAGCAGCCCTTGGGTGGGACATTCAGGCGAGCAGTACTTC. Filled out from reference TRBV9 and TRBJ2-7, the complete variable domain reads DSGVTQTPKHLITATGQRVTLRCSPRSGDLSVYWYQQSLDQGLQFLIQYYNGEERAKGNILERFSAQQFPDLHSELNLSSLELGDSALYFCASSPWVGHSGEQYFGPGTRLTVT.

The sample holds a few counts of this clone. The chain has TRBV2 and TRBJ2-3; no clear D. This CDR3 contains 14 residues. Germline V gives CDR1 SNHLY, CDR2 FYNNEI. V lost 5 bases, J lost 6 bases, and 15 bases lay in between. The CDR3 nucleotides read TGTGCCAGCAGTCACGACGTGGCCCAGGATACGCAGTATTTT. Protein sequence: CASSHDVAQDTQYF.

The V and J genes are TRBV5-1 and TRBJ2-3; D is perhaps TRBD2 (6 bases). CDR1 is SGHRS and CDR2 is YFSETQ in the germline V gene. This CDR3 has 15 amino acids. V was clipped by 1 base and J by 6 bases, with 15 bases between them. In DNA form, the CDR3 reads TGCGCCAGCAGCTTGTCGCGGGACCGCGGGGATACGCAGTATTTT. Its protein product is CASSLSRDRGDTQYF.

V and J are TRBV11-2 and TRBJ1-5; a weak D match, TRBD1 (5 bases). The CDR3 extends over 14 amino acids. V lost 1 base to trimming and J lost 3 bases, with 7 bases between them. The germline V gene has CDR1 SGHAT and CDR2 FQNNGV. CDR3 sequence: CASSLGQNNQPQHF. In DNA, the CDR3 is TGTGCCAGCAGCTTAGGACAGAACAATCAGCCCCAGCATTTT. Variable domain in full (rest from reference TRBV11-2 and TRBJ1-5): EAGVAQSPRYKIIEKRQSVAFWCNPISGHATLYWYQQILGQGPKLLIQFQNNGVVDDSQLPKDRFSAERLKGVDSTLKIQPAKLEDSAVYLCASSLGQNNQPQHFGDGTRLSIL.

The chain has TRBV5-4 and TRBJ2-7, with 9 bases lining up with TRBD1. The germline V gene has CDR1 SGHNT and CDR2 YYREEE (reference sequence). V was pared by 3 bases and J by 5 bases, with 3 bases of the junction left unmatched. The CDR3 extends over 13 amino acids. DNA of the CDR3: TGTGCCAGCAGCTCCCGGACAGGGGACGAGCAGTACTTC. Protein product: CASSSRTGDEQYF.

The chain combines TRBV29-1 with TRBJ2-2; no definite D call. Germline CDR1 is SQVTM and CDR2 is ANQGSEA. The CDR3 covers 14 residues. V shed 2 bases and J shed 1 base, with 8 bases lying between them. The CDR3 spells CSVEKVQNTGELFF. DNA for the CDR3: TGCAGCGTTGAAAAAGTTCAGAACACCGGGGAGCTGTTTTTT.

The V gene is TRBV5-1, the J gene TRBJ2-3; D gene unclear. The germline CDR1 and CDR2 sequences are SGHRS and YFSETQ. There are 15 residues in the CDR3. Between the trimmed V and J ends, which lost 0 bases and 4 bases, there was a span of 12 bases. As DNA, the CDR3 is TGCGCCAGCAGCTTGGCAGATACAGTGTCAGATACGCAGTATTTT. Translated: CASSLADTVSDTQYF.

The V call is TRBV2, the J call TRBJ1-5, with D possibly TRBD1 on 5 matching bases. CDR1 is SNHLY, CDR2 FYNNEI, per germline. This CDR3 contains 14 residues. The V end was cut by 6 bases, the J end by 7 bases, with 16 bases between. The CDR3 DNA follows: TGTGCCAGCAGCCCCAAGGGACTGAAGCAGCCCCAGCATTTT. Translation gives CASSPKGLKQPQHF. The variable domain in full, with the rest retrieved from reference TRBV2 and TRBJ1-5, is EPEVTQTPSHQVTQMGQEVILRCVPISNHLYFYWYRQILGQKVEFLVSFYNNEISEKSEIFDDQFSVERPDGSNFTLKIRSTKLEDSAMYFCASSPKGLKQPQHFGDGTRLSIL.

The CDR3 nucleotides read TGTGCCAGCAGTGAGGCTTTTGCATTTGAAGCTTTCTTT. This codes for CASSEAFAFEAFF. This chain joins TRBV25-1 and TRBJ1-1, with D uncertain. V lost 3 bases and J lost 7, with 12 bases in between. The length of the CDR3 is 13 residues. The germline gives CDR1 MGHDK, CDR2 SYGVNS.

This clone was observed a few times. The V gene is TRBV19, the J gene TRBJ2-5, with 7 bases that match TRBD2. CDR1 and CDR2 (germline): LNHDA, SQIVND (reference sequence). J was trimmed by 7 bases and V by 6 bases; bases with no gene match: 8. This CDR3 is 13 amino acids long. CDR3 DNA sequence: TGTGCCAGTAGCCGACTAGCTGTAGGGACCCAGTACTTC. As protein: CASSRLAVGTQYF.

With respect to this clone: Other nucleotide sequences from this sample produce the same CDR3. V usage is TRBV25-1 and J usage is TRBJ2-7; D perhaps matches TRBD1 (5 bases). This CDR3 region has 12 residues. Trimming removed 6 bases at V and 2 bases at J, with 8 bases between. Germline V lookup: CDR1 MGHDK, CDR2 SYGVNS. The CDR3 reads CASSDSAYEQYF. Here the CDR3 DNA reads TGTGCCAGCAGCGACAGCGCCTACGAGCAGTACTTC.

The chain couples TRBV4-1 to TRBJ2-3; maybe TRBD2 (5 bases). V lost 2 bases to trimming and J lost 0 bases, with 6 bases between them. Germline V gene sequence: CDR1 MGHRA, CDR2 YSYEKL. The CDR3 has 14 residues. The CDR3 region is CASSQPGSTDTQYF. DNA of the CDR3: TGCGCCAGCAGCCAACCGGGGAGCACAGATACGCAGTATTTT.

This clone came up once. The V and J genes are TRBV14 and TRBJ1-1; D may be TRBD1 (6 bases). Germline V CDR1 and CDR2: SGHDN, FVKESK. This CDR3 comprises 17 residues. Trimming removed 2 bases at V and 5 bases at J, with 21 bases between. Here the CDR3 reads CASSQNRGRGGRTEAFF. The CDR3 nucleotides read TGTGCCAGCAGCCAAAATAGGGGACGAGGGGGGAGGACTGAAGCTTTCTTT.

The chain combines TRBV7-9 with TRBJ1-2; perhaps TRBD1 as D (6 bases). V lost 9 bases to trimming and J lost 8 bases, with 16 bases between them. The CDR3 is 12 residues long. The germline gives CDR1 SEHNR, CDR2 FQNEAQ (reference sequence). The chain's CDR3 is CASGGQSWGYTF. CDR3 nucleotide sequence: TGTGCCAGTGGCGGACAGTCTTGGGGCTACACCTTC.

This chain's CDR3 is CAWSVGLSYGYTF. CDR3 nucleotides: TGTGCCTGGAGTGTAGGGCTTTCCTATGGCTACACCTTC. V is TRBV30 and J is TRBJ1-2; D unclear. Trimming removed 0 bases from V and 4 bases from J, with 9 bases in between. The germline CDR1 and CDR2 sequences are GTSNPN and SVGIG (reference sequence). The CDR3 runs 13 residues.

The chain is built from TRBV15 and TRBJ1-1; unclear D gene. This CDR3 comprises 15 residues. V shed 0 bases and J shed 1 base, with 9 bases lying between them. The germline V gene has CDR1 LNHNV and CDR2 YYDKDF (reference sequence). The CDR3 coding sequence is TGTGCCACCAGCAGAGATAGAACAGAGAACACTGAAGCTTTCTTT. Translating gives CATSRDRTENTEAFF.

This chain links TRBV6-1 with TRBJ1-2; D gene unclear. Germline CDR1 and CDR2: MNHNS and SASEGT. The V end lost 6 bases, the J end lost 8 bases, and 10 bases lay between the germline ends. CDR3 length: 11 amino acids. CDR3 sequence (DNA): TGTGCCAGCAGGGCGAACGAGGGCTACACCTTC. Its protein is CASRANEGYTF.